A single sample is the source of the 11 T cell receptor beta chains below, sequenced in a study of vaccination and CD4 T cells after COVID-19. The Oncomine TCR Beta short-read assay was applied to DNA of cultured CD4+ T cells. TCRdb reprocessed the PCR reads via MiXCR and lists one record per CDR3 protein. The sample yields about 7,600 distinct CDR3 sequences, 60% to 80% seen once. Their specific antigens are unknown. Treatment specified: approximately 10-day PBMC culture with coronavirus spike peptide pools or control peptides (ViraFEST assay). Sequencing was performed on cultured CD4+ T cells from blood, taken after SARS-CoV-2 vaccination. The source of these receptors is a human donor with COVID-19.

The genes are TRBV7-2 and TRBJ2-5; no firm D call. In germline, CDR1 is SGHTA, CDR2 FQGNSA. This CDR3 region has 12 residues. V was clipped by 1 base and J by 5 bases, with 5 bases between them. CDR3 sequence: CASSLVVETQYF. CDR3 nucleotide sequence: TGTGCCAGCAGCTTAGTCGTCGAGACCCAGTACTTC.

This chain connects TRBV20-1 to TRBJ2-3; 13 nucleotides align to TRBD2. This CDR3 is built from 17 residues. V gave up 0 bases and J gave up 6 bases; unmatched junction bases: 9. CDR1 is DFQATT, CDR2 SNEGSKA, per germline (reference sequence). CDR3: CSARDDMTSGGRDTQYF. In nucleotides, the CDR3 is TGCAGTGCTAGAGACGACATGACTAGCGGGGGGCGGGATACGCAGTATTTT.

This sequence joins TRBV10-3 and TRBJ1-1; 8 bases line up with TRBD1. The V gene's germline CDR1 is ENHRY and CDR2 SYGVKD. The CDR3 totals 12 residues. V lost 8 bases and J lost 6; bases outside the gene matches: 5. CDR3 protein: CAIGETGAEAFF. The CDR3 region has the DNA TGTGCCATCGGGGAGACAGGGGCTGAAGCTTTCTTT.

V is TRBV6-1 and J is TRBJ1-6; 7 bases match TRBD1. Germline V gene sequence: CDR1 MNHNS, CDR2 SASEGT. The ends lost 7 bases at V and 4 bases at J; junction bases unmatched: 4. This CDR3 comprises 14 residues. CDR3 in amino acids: CASKNRGYNSPLHF. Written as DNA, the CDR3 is TGTGCCAGCAAAAACAGGGGATATAATTCACCCCTCCACTTT.

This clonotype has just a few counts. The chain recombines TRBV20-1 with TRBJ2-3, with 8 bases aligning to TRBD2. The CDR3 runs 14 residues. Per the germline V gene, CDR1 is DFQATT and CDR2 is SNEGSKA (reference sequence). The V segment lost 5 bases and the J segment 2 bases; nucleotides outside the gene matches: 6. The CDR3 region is CSAHRGGATDTQYF. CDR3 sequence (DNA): TGCAGTGCTCATCGGGGGGGGGCCACAGATACGCAGTATTTT.

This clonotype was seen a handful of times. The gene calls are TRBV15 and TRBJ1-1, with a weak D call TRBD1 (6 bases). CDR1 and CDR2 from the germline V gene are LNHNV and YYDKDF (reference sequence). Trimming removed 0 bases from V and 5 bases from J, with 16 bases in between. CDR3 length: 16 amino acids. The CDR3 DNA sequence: TGTGCCACCAGCAGAGATCGTGGGACAAAAGGGACTGAAGCTTTCTTT. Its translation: CATSRDRGTKGTEAFF.

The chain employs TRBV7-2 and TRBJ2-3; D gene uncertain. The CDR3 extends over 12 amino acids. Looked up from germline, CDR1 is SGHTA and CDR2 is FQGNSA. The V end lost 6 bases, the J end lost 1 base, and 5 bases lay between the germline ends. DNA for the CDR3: TGTGCCAGCAGTCTCGGCACAGATACGCAGTATTTT. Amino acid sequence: CASSLGTDTQYF. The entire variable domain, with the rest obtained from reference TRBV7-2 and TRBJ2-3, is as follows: GAGVSQSPSNKVTEKGKDVELRCDPISGHTALYWYRQSLGQGLEFLIYFQGNSAPDKSGLPSDRFSAERTGGSVSTLTIQRTQQEDSAVYLCASSLGTDTQYFGPGTRLTVL.

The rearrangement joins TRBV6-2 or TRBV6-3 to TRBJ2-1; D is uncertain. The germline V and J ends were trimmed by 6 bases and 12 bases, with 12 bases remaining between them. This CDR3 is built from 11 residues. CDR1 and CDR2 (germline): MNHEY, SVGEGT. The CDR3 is CASSPQVRQFF. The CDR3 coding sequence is TGTGCCAGCAGCCCTCAGGTTAGGCAGTTCTTC.

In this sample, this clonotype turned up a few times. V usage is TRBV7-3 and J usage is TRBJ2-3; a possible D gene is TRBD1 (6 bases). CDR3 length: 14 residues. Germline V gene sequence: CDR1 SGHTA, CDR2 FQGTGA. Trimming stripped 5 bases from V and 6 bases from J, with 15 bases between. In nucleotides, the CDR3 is TGTGCCAGCAGCCAGGGGTCACCTGAGGATACGCAGTATTTT. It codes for CASSQGSPEDTQYF.

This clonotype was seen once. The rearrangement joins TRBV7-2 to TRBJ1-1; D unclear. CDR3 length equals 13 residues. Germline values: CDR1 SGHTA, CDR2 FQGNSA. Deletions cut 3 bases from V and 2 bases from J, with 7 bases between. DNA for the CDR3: TGTGCCAGCAGCTTTGGTATTAACACTGAAGCTTTCTTT. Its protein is CASSFGINTEAFF.

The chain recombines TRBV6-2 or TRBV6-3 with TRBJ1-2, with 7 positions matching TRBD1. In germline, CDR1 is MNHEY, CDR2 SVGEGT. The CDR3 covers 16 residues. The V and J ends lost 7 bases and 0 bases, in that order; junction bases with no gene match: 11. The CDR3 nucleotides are TGTGCCAGCAATCCCCAGGGGGTTCAAGCTAACTATGGCTACACCTTC. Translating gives CASNPQGVQANYGYTF.